This record looks at one T cell receptor (beta chain) sequence and its context. The antigen is unknown. Its ends do not fully match the called genes, so a read error is possible. These data are taken from a study of radiotherapy plus CTLA-4 blockade in lung cancer. Turning to the study itself: Objective responses emerged in 15% to 20% of patients, and 31% attained disease control. Study observations and caveats: After treatment with radiotherapy plus ipilimumab, TCR clones that came from the tumor expanded in blood. It was early blood T cell clone dynamics, with interferon-beta, that reportedly best predicted response.

Here immunoSEQ multiplex PCR was the method, and the copy in TCRdb shows in-frame clones only, minus some. Of approximately 47,000 clones listed, 75% to 90% are singletons. Germline loops: CDR1 SGHNT, CDR2 YYREEE (reference sequence). CDR3 size: 16 residues. The chain employs TRBV5-4 and TRBJ2-3; 12 bases align to TRBD2. Here the sequenced sample was peripheral blood, taken from a patient treated with radiotherapy plus ipilimumab. This sequence was found in a human donor with non-small cell lung cancer who had stable disease on radiotherapy plus ipilimumab. The CDR3 sequence is CASSQDLAGGPDTQYF. The CDR3 DNA follows: TGCGCCAGCAGCCAAGATCTAGCGGGAGGGCCAGATACGCAGTATTTT.